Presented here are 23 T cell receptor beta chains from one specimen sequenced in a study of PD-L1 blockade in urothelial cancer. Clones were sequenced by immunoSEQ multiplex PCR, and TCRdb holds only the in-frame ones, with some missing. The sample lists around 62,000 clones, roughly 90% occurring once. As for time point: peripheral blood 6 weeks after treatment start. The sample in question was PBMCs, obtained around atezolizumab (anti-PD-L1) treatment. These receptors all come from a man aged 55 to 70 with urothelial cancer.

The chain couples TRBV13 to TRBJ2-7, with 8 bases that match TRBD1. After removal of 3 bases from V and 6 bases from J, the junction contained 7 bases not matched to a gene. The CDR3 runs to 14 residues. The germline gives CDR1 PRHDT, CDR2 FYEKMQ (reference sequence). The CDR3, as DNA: TGTGCCAGCAGCTTCGAGGACAGGGAAGGCGAGCAGTACTTC. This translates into CASSFEDREGEQYF.

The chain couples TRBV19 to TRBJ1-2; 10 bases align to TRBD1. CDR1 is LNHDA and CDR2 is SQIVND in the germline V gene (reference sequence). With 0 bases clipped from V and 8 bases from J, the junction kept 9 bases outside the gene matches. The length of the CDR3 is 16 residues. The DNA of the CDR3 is TGTGCCAGTAGTATAGACCCATCGACAGGGGGCGACGGCTACACCTTC. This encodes CASSIDPSTGGDGYTF. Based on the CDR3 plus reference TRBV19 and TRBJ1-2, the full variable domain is DGGITQSPKYLFRKEGQNVTLSCEQNLNHDAMYWYRQDPGQGLRLIYYSQIVNDFQKGDIAEGYSVSREKKESFPLTVTSAQKNPTAFYLCASSIDPSTGGDGYTFGSGTRLTVV.

The CDR3 sequence is CASSLSNEQFF. The CDR3 region has the DNA TGTGCCAGCAGCTTGAGTAATGAGCAGTTCTTC. The J gene is TRBJ2-1, the V gene TRBV11-2; D is undetermined. V lost 3 bases to trimming and J lost 7 bases, with 4 bases between them. The CDR3 is made up of 11 amino acids. CDR1 and CDR2 from the germline V gene are SGHAT and FQNNGV.

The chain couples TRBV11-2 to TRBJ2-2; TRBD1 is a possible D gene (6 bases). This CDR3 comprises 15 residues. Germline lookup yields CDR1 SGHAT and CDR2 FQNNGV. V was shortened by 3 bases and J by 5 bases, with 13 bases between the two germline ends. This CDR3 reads CASSFTNRVTGELFF. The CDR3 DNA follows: TGTGCCAGCAGCTTTACGAACAGGGTGACCGGGGAGCTGTTTTTT. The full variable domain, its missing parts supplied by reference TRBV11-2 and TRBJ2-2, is EAGVAQSPRYKIIEKRQSVAFWCNPISGHATLYWYQQILGQGPKLLIQFQNNGVVDDSQLPKDRFSAERLKGVDSTLKIQPAKLEDSAVYLCASSFTNRVTGELFFGEGSRLTVL.

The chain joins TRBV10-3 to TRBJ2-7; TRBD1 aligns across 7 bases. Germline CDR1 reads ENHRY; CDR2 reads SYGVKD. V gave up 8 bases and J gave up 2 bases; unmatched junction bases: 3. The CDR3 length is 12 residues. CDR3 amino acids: CAIGQVPYEQYF. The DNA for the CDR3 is TGTGCCATCGGACAGGTCCCCTACGAGCAGTACTTC.

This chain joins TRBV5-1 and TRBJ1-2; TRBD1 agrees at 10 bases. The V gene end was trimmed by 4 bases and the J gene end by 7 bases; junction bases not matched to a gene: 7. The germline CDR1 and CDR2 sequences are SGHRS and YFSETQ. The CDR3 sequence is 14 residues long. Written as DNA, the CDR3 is TGCGCCAGCAGCCCCGACAGGGGGCGCGGTGGCTACACCTTC. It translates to CASSPDRGRGGYTF.

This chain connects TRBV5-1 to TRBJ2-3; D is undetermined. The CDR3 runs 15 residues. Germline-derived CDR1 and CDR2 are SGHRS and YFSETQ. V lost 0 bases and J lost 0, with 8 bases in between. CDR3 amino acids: CASSLVSESTDTQYF. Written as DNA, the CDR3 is TGCGCCAGCAGCTTGGTTTCAGAAAGCACAGATACGCAGTATTTT.

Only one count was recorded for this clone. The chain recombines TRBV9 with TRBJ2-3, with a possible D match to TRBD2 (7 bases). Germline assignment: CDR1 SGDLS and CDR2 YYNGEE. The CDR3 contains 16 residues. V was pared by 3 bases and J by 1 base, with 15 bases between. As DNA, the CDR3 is TGTGCCAGCAGCGAGAGGGGGGGGTCGGGCACAGATACGCAGTATTTT. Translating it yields CASSERGGSGTDTQYF.

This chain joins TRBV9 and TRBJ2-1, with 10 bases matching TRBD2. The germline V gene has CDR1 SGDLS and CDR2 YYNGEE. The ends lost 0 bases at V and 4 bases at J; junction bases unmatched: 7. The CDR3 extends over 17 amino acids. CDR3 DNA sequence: TGTGCCAGCAGCGTAGGGTCCCGGACTAGCGGATACAATGAGCAGTTCTTC. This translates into CASSVGSRTSGYNEQFF.

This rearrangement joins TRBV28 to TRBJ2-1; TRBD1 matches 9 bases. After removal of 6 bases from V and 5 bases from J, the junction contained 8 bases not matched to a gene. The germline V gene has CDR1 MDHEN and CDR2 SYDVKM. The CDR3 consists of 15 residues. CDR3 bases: TGTGCCAGCAGCCCCTGGGGACAGGGAAACAATGAGCAGTTCTTC. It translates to CASSPWGQGNNEQFF.

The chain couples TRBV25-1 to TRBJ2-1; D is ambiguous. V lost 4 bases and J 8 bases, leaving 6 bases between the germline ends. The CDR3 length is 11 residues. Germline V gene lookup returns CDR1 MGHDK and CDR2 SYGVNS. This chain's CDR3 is CASSVPDEQFF. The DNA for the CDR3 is TGTGCCAGCAGTGTTCCGGATGAGCAGTTCTTC. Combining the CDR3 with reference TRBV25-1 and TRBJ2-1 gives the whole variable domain EADIYQTPRYLVIGTGKKITLECSQTMGHDKMYWYQQDPGMELHLIHYSYGVNSTEKGDLSSESTVSRIRTEHFPLTLESARPSHTSQYLCASSVPDEQFFGPGTRLTVL.

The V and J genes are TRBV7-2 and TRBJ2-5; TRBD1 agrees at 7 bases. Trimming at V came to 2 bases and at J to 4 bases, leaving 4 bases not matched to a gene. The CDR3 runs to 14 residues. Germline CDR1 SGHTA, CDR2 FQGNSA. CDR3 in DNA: TGTGCCAGCAGCTTAAACTACAGGGGAGAGACCCAGTACTTC. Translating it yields CASSLNYRGETQYF.

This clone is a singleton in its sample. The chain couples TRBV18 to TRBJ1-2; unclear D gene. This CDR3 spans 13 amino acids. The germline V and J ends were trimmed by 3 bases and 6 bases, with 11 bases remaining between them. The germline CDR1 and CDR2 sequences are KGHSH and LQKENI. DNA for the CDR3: TGTGCCAGCTCACCCCAATCAGGTGATGGCTACACCTTC. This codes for CASSPQSGDGYTF.

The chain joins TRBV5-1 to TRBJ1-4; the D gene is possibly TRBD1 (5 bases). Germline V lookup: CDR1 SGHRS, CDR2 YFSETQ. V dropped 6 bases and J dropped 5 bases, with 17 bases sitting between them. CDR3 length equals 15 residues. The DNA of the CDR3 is TGCGCCAGCACTCTGGACACTGGGGAAAATGAAAAACTGTTTTTT. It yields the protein CASTLDTGENEKLFF.

CDR3 sequence: CAISELQKNEKLFF. The CDR3 nucleotides are TGTGCCATCAGTGAGTTACAGAAAAATGAAAAACTGTTTTTT. This rearrangement joins TRBV10-3 to TRBJ1-4; D is undetermined. CDR3 size: 14 residues. V shed 1 base and J shed 5 bases, with 8 bases lying between them. Germline V CDR1 and CDR2: ENHRY, SYGVKD.

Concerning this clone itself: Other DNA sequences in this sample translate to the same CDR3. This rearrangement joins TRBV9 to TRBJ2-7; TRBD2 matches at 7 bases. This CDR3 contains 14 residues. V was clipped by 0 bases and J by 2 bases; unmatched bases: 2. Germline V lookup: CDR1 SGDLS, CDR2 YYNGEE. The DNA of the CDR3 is TGTGCCAGCAGCGTAGGCGGGAGCACCTACGAGCAGTACTTC. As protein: CASSVGGSTYEQYF.

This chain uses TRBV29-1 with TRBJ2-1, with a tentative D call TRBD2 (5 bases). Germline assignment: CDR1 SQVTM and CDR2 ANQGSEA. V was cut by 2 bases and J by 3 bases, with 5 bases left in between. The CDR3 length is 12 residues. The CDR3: CSVERGYNEQFF. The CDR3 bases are TGCAGCGTTGAACGGGGCTACAATGAGCAGTTCTTC.

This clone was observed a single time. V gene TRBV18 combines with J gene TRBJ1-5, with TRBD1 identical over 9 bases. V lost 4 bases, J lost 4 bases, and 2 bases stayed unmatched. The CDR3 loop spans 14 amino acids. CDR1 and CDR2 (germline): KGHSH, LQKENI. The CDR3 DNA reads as TGTGCCAGCTCACAAGGACAGGGGAATCAGCCCCAGCATTTT. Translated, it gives CASSQGQGNQPQHF.

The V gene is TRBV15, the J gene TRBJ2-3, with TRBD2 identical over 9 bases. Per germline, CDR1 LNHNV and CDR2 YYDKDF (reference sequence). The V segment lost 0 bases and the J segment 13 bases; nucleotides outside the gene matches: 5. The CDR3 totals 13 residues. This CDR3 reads CATSRDFSSGKYF. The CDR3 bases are TGTGCCACCAGCAGAGATTTTTCTAGCGGGAAGTATTTT.

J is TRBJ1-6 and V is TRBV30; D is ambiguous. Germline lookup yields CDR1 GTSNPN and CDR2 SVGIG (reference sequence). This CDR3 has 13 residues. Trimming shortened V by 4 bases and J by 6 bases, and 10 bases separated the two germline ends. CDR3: CAWNLNLNSPLHF. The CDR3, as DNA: TGTGCCTGGAATCTTAATCTTAATTCACCCCTCCACTTT.

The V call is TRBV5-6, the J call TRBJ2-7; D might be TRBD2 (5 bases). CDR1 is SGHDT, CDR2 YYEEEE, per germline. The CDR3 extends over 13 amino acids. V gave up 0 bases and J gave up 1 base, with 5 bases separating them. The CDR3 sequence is CASSLAGSYEQYF. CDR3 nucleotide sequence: TGTGCCAGCAGCTTGGCGGGATCCTACGAGCAGTACTTC.

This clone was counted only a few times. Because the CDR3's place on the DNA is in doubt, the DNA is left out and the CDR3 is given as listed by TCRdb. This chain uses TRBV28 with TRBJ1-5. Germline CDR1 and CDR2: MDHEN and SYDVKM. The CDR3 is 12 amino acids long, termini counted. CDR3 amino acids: CASGGGIDPSIF.

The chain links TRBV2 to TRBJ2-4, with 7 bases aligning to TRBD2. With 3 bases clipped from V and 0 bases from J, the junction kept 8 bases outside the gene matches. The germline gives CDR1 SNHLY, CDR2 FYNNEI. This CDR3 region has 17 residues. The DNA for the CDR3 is TGTGCCAGCAGTGAGGGGGGGGGAGCGATAGCCAAAAACATTCAGTACTTC. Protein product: CASSEGGGAIAKNIQYF. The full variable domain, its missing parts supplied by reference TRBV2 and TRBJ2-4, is EPEVTQTPSHQVTQMGQEVILRCVPISNHLYFYWYRQILGQKVEFLVSFYNNEISEKSEIFDDQFSVERPDGSNFTLKIRSTKLEDSAMYFCASSEGGGAIAKNIQYFGAGTRLSVL.